The next 2 T cell receptor beta chains were all read from a single sample in a study of PD-L1 blockade in urothelial cancer. Here immunoSEQ multiplex PCR was the method, and the copy in TCRdb shows in-frame clones only, minus some. The profile covers under 55,000 clones, with over 75% appearing a single time and about 5.3% taken by the ten largest. Sequencing was performed on PBMCs, taken around atezolizumab (anti-PD-L1) treatment. The receptors stem from a man aged 40-49 years with urothelial cancer.

The chain joins TRBV5-4 to TRBJ1-1, with D maybe TRBD1 (6 bases). Trimming took 1 base from V and 5 from J, leaving 9 bases between them. The CDR3 length is 13 residues. From germline, CDR1 is SGHNT and CDR2 YYREEE (reference sequence). This chain's CDR3 is CASSLQGLTEAFF. CDR3 DNA sequence: TGTGCCAGCAGCTTGCAGGGGCTTACTGAAGCTTTCTTT.

This rearrangement joins TRBV5-1 to TRBJ1-2; 8 bases map to TRBD1. Germline CDR1 reads SGHRS; CDR2 reads YFSETQ. V trimming: 4 bases; J trimming: 7 bases; junction bases outside the gene matches: 9. The CDR3 sequence is 14 residues long. The CDR3 bases are TGCGCCAGCAGCGACGGACAGGGCCGCGCTGGCTACACCTTC. Translating gives CASSDGQGRAGYTF.